These 32 T cell receptor beta chains were sequenced from one sample in a study of T cells in localized non-small cell lung cancer. Sequencing was performed with immunoSEQ multiplex PCR; in TCRdb, only in-frame clones are kept and a portion is missing. The profile covers 90,000 to 95,000 clones, with approximately 90% appearing a single time and about 15% taken by the ten largest. Sequencing was performed on peripheral blood, taken before any cancer treatment. These receptors were taken from a man aged 40 to 70 with stage I squamous cell lung carcinoma.

V is TRBV28 and J is TRBJ1-3; TRBD1 might be the D (5 bases). Germline CDR1 MDHEN, CDR2 SYDVKM. The CDR3 totals 14 residues. Trimming pared 5 bases from V and 4 bases from J, leaving 12 bases between. CDR3 DNA: TGTGCCAGCAGTCCAGGGCCATGGGGAAACACCATATATTTT. This codes for CASSPGPWGNTIYF.

CDR3: CAWNTGGWKAFF. CDR3 sequence (DNA): TGTGCCTGGAACACAGGGGGCTGGAAAGCTTTCTTT. J is TRBJ1-1 and V is TRBV30, with TRBD1 matching over 9 bases. Trimming took 4 bases from V and 9 from J; bases not matched to a gene: 6. Looked up from germline, CDR1 is GTSNPN and CDR2 is SVGIG (reference sequence). CDR3 size: 12 residues.

The chain combines TRBV6-5 with TRBJ2-5; D is tentatively TRBD1 or TRBD2 (7 bases each). The length of the CDR3 is 14 residues. Deletions cut 2 bases from V and 4 bases from J, with 11 bases between. Germline V gives CDR1 MNHEY, CDR2 SVGAGI. In DNA form, the CDR3 reads TGTGCCAGCAGTTACGCGGGGGACAGAGAGACCCAGTACTTC. As protein: CASSYAGDRETQYF.

The rearrangement links TRBV7-6 to TRBJ1-4; no clear D gene. This CDR3 spans 14 amino acids. V was pared by 5 bases and J by 4 bases, with 11 bases between. CDR1 and CDR2 (germline): SGHVS, FNYEAQ. The CDR3 nucleotides are TGTGCCAGCAGCCCTACATGGGATAATGAAAAACTGTTTTTT. Its protein is CASSPTWDNEKLFF.

This clone was found once. The chain links TRBV11-2 to TRBJ2-7; a weak D match, TRBD1 (5 bases). CDR1 is SGHAT and CDR2 is FQNNGV in the germline V gene. With 1 base removed from V and 2 bases from J, the gap between germline ends came to 6 bases. This CDR3 is built from 13 residues. The CDR3 protein is CASSLGQPYEQYF. DNA of the CDR3: TGTGCCAGCAGCTTAGGACAGCCCTACGAGCAGTACTTC. Full variable domain (rest looked up from reference TRBV11-2 and TRBJ2-7): EAGVAQSPRYKIIEKRQSVAFWCNPISGHATLYWYQQILGQGPKLLIQFQNNGVVDDSQLPKDRFSAERLKGVDSTLKIQPAKLEDSAVYLCASSLGQPYEQYFGPGTRLTVT.

The chain has TRBV5-1 and TRBJ2-2; D assignment may be TRBD1 or TRBD2 (5 bases each). CDR3 length equals 14 residues. Germline V lookup: CDR1 SGHRS, CDR2 YFSETQ. Between the trimmed V and J ends, which lost 7 bases and 4 bases, there was a span of 14 bases. The CDR3 loop reads CASSSGQATGELFF. CDR3 bases: TGCGCCAGCTCTTCGGGGCAGGCCACCGGGGAGCTGTTTTTT. Variable domain in full (rest from reference TRBV5-1 and TRBJ2-2): KAGVTQTPRYLIKTRGQQVTLSCSPISGHRSVSWYQQTPGQGLQFLFEYFSETQRNKGNFPGRFSGRQFSNSRSEMNVSTLELGDSALYLCASSSGQATGELFFGEGSRLTVL.

V usage is TRBV6-5 and J usage is TRBJ2-7; D is possibly TRBD2 (5 bases). Germline CDR1 reads MNHEY; CDR2 reads SVGAGI. V lost 4 bases to trimming and J lost 11 bases, with 18 bases between them. This CDR3 is 13 amino acids long. CDR3 sequence (DNA): TGTGCCAGCAGTTTCCGGCTTAAAATCGGGGAGTACTTC. As protein: CASSFRLKIGEYF.

This CDR3 is CASTMNTEAFF. Written as DNA, the CDR3 is TGTGCCAGTACCATGAACACTGAAGCTTTCTTT. The chain is built from TRBV28 and TRBJ1-1; no clear D gene. CDR3 length: 11 residues. Between the trimmed V and J ends, which lost 9 bases and 0 bases, there was a span of 5 bases. Germline loops: CDR1 MDHEN, CDR2 SYDVKM.

The chain uses TRBV25-1 and TRBJ1-4, with TRBD1 matching over 7 bases. V was clipped by 7 bases and J by 4 bases; unmatched bases: 3. This CDR3 region has 13 residues. CDR1 MGHDK and CDR2 SYGVNS come from the germline V gene. CDR3 DNA sequence: TGTGCCAGCACCAGGGACAGTAATGAAAAACTGTTTTTT. Its translation: CASTRDSNEKLFF.

The V and J genes are TRBV14 and TRBJ2-2, with no clear D. V shed 3 bases and J shed 6 bases, with 11 bases lying between them. The V gene's germline CDR1 is SGHDN and CDR2 FVKESK. This CDR3 region has 14 residues. CDR3 DNA sequence: TGTGCCAGCAGCCAGGACGATGTCCCCGGGGAGCTGTTTTTT. Its protein product is CASSQDDVPGELFF. The whole variable domain, filled in from reference TRBV14 and TRBJ2-2, reads EAGVTQFPSHSVIEKGQTVTLRCDPISGHDNLYWYRRVMGKEIKFLLHFVKESKQDESGMPNNRFLAERTGGTYSTLKVQPAELEDSGVYFCASSQDDVPGELFFGEGSRLTVL.

V gene TRBV10-3 combines with J gene TRBJ2-3, with a possible D match to TRBD2 (6 bases). Trimming removed 11 bases from V and 1 base from J, with 16 bases in between. Germline assignment: CDR1 ENHRY and CDR2 SYGVKD. This CDR3 has 14 amino acids. For the CDR3, the DNA is TGTGCCCTCATAAGACTAGTCGGCACAGATACGCAGTATTTT. It is translated as CALIRLVGTDTQYF.

This clone was observed a handful of times. The chain joins TRBV6-1 to TRBJ1-6; D uncertain. CDR1 MNHNS and CDR2 SASEGT come from the germline V gene. V lost 4 bases, J lost 14 bases, and 12 bases lay in between. CDR3 length equals 12 residues. CDR3 bases: TGTGCCAGCAGTGCGTCGTCTAAGTCCCTCCACTTT. Translating it yields CASSASSKSLHF.

The chain uses TRBV28 and TRBJ1-2, with D unresolved. The germline CDR1 and CDR2 sequences are MDHEN and SYDVKM. V lost 2 bases, J lost 6 bases, and 10 bases lay in between. The CDR3 loop spans 13 amino acids. CDR3 sequence: CASSLPRRDGYTF. The CDR3, as DNA: TGTGCCAGCAGTTTACCCAGGAGGGATGGCTACACCTTC.

The chain combines TRBV5-1 with TRBJ2-3; 9 bases are shared with TRBD2. Germline CDR1 reads SGHRS; CDR2 reads YFSETQ. J was trimmed by 6 bases and V by 7 bases; bases with no gene match: 9. This CDR3 has 14 residues. The CDR3 coding sequence is TGCGCCAGCTCCCCCGGGACTAGCCTCGATACGCAGTATTTT. It yields the protein CASSPGTSLDTQYF.

The chain couples TRBV6-5 to TRBJ1-1, with TRBD1 as a possible D gene (6 bases). V lost 6 bases and J 1 base, leaving 15 bases between the germline ends. This CDR3 region has 15 residues. Germline V gene data show CDR1 as MNHEY and CDR2 as SVGAGI. CDR3 residues: CASRPWTVGNTEAFF. The CDR3 DNA sequence: TGTGCCAGCAGGCCTTGGACAGTGGGGAACACTGAAGCTTTCTTT.

The chain links TRBV14 to TRBJ2-7, with TRBD2 as a possible D gene (5 bases). The CDR3 sequence is 13 residues long. V shed 3 bases and J shed 3 bases, with 9 bases lying between them. Germline loops: CDR1 SGHDN, CDR2 FVKESK. For the CDR3, the DNA is TGTGCCAGCAGCCAGCGGGCAGTCTACGAGCAGTACTTC. It codes for CASSQRAVYEQYF. The full variable domain, its missing parts supplied by reference TRBV14 and TRBJ2-7, is EAGVTQFPSHSVIEKGQTVTLRCDPISGHDNLYWYRRVMGKEIKFLLHFVKESKQDESGMPNNRFLAERTGGTYSTLKVQPAELEDSGVYFCASSQRAVYEQYFGPGTRLTVT.

The chain carries TRBV4-2 and TRBJ2-3, with 15 bases that match TRBD2. Germline V gene data show CDR1 as LGHNA and CDR2 as YNFKEQ. CDR3 length: 19 residues. With 0 bases clipped from V and 2 bases from J, the junction kept 6 bases outside the gene matches. The CDR3 here is CASSQDQGLAGGYTDTQYF. The CDR3 region has the DNA TGTGCCAGCAGCCAAGATCAGGGACTAGCGGGGGGCTACACAGATACGCAGTATTTT.

The CDR3: CASTSWGQGLGYTF. The CDR3 DNA sequence: TGTGCCAGCACCTCTTGGGGTCAAGGCCTCGGCTACACCTTC. This rearrangement joins TRBV6-5 to TRBJ1-2; the D is unclear. With 7 bases removed from V and 8 bases from J, the gap between germline ends came to 20 bases. The CDR3 runs 14 residues. CDR1 is MNHEY and CDR2 is SVGAGI in the germline V gene.

This chain uses TRBV5-1 with TRBJ1-4; 8 bases agree with TRBD1. With 4 bases clipped from V and 6 bases from J, the junction kept 8 bases outside the gene matches. The length of the CDR3 is 15 residues. Looked up from germline, CDR1 is SGHRS and CDR2 is YFSETQ. The CDR3 sequence is CASSPNTGGDEKLFF. The CDR3 DNA reads as TGCGCCAGCAGCCCCAATACAGGGGGGGATGAAAAACTGTTTTTT. The whole variable domain, remainder taken from reference TRBV5-1 and TRBJ1-4, is KAGVTQTPRYLIKTRGQQVTLSCSPISGHRSVSWYQQTPGQGLQFLFEYFSETQRNKGNFPGRFSGRQFSNSRSEMNVSTLELGDSALYLCASSPNTGGDEKLFFGSGTQLSVL.

The rearrangement joins TRBV18 to TRBJ1-1, with D unclear. CDR3 length: 12 amino acids. Germline assignment: CDR1 KGHSH and CDR2 LQKENI. Between the trimmed V and J ends, which lost 3 bases and 7 bases, there was a span of 9 bases. The CDR3 reads CASSPVEGEAFF. In DNA form, the CDR3 reads TGTGCCAGCTCACCCGTGGAGGGTGAAGCTTTCTTT.

This sequence joins TRBV7-2 and TRBJ1-4; 7 bases agree with TRBD1. This CDR3 has 15 amino acids. J gave up 7 bases and V 4 bases, and 9 bases lay outside the gene matches. From germline, CDR1 is SGHTA and CDR2 FQGNSA. For the CDR3, the DNA is TGTGCCAGCAGCTACCAGGGGGGAGGGGGTGAAAAACTGTTTTTT. Translating gives CASSYQGGGGEKLFF.

The chain joins TRBV6-1 to TRBJ1-5; the D is unclear. V was shortened by 7 bases and J by 6 bases, with 16 bases between the two germline ends. Looked up from germline, CDR1 is MNHNS and CDR2 is SASEGT. The CDR3 consists of 14 residues. The CDR3 here is CASKGDLASQPQHF. The CDR3 DNA is TGTGCCAGCAAGGGAGACTTGGCGAGTCAGCCCCAGCATTTT.

In DNA form, the CDR3 reads TGTGCCAGCAGCTTAGGTGGCGGGAACGAGCAGTACTTC. It translates to CASSLGGGNEQYF. The chain carries TRBV7-9 and TRBJ2-7, with D perhaps matching TRBD2 (6 bases). Deletions cut 1 base from V and 5 bases from J, with 9 bases between. Germline CDR1 SEHNR, CDR2 FQNEAQ (reference sequence). The CDR3 runs 13 residues.

V and J are TRBV9 and TRBJ1-1, with D perhaps TRBD1 (6 bases). This CDR3 has 13 residues. The ends were cut back, 0 bases at V and 6 bases at J, with 9 bases in the middle. Per the germline V gene, CDR1 is SGDLS and CDR2 is YYNGEE. CDR3 protein: CASSVGGGAEAFF. The CDR3 nucleotides read TGTGCCAGCAGCGTAGGAGGGGGAGCTGAAGCTTTCTTT. The full variable domain, its missing parts supplied by reference TRBV9 and TRBJ1-1, is DSGVTQTPKHLITATGQRVTLRCSPRSGDLSVYWYQQSLDQGLQFLIQYYNGEERAKGNILERFSAQQFPDLHSELNLSSLELGDSALYFCASSVGGGAEAFFGQGTRLTVV.

The chain employs TRBV5-1 and TRBJ2-7, with D uncertain. CDR3 size: 14 residues. V was cut by 4 bases and J by 0 bases, with 11 bases left in between. Germline V gene lookup returns CDR1 SGHRS and CDR2 YFSETQ. The CDR3 DNA follows: TGCGCCAGCAGCGAAAACGCCATCTCCTACGAGCAGTACTTC. Its translation: CASSENAISYEQYF.

This clone has ten or more counts. J is TRBJ1-1 and V is TRBV19; possibly TRBD1 for D (5 bases). V was clipped by 3 bases and J by 4 bases, with 12 bases between them. There are 14 residues in the CDR3. In germline, CDR1 is LNHDA, CDR2 SQIVND (reference sequence). CDR3 in amino acids: CASSIQGALTEAFF. As DNA, the CDR3 is TGTGCCAGTAGTATCCAGGGAGCCCTCACTGAAGCTTTCTTT.

This clone was seen only a few times. V gene TRBV29-1 combines with J gene TRBJ1-1; D may be TRBD1 (6 bases). This CDR3 comprises 13 residues. Trimming took 3 bases from V and 3 from J, leaving 11 bases between them. The germline V gene has CDR1 SQVTM and CDR2 ANQGSEA. The CDR3 DNA reads TGCAGCGTTGATTACAGGGCCCACACTGAAGCTTTCTTT. Translating it yields CSVDYRAHTEAFF. Looking up the rest from reference TRBV29-1 and TRBJ1-1 gives the full variable domain: SAVISQKPSRDICQRGTSLTIQCQVDSQVTMMFWYRQQPGQSLTLIATANQGSEATYESGFVIDKFPISRPNLTFSTLTVSNMSPEDSSIYLCSVDYRAHTEAFFGQGTRLTVV.

V gene TRBV7-8 combines with J gene TRBJ2-3; 8 bases fit TRBD2. The germline gives CDR1 SGHVS, CDR2 FQNEAQ. The CDR3 runs 15 residues. Trimming at V came to 5 bases and at J to 2 bases, leaving 6 bases not matched to a gene. The CDR3 region has the DNA TGTGCCAGCAGCCCCCGGCGGGGGGCCACAGATACGCAGTATTTT. It is translated as CASSPRRGATDTQYF.

The sample holds a few counts of this clone. The chain is built from TRBV6-5 and TRBJ1-2, with 7 bases identical to TRBD1. Germline lookup yields CDR1 MNHEY and CDR2 SVGAGI. With V trimmed by 0 bases and J by 3 bases, 7 bases remained unmatched. The CDR3 extends over 16 amino acids. CDR3 amino acids: CASSYSLGQGDYGYTF. DNA for the CDR3: TGTGCCAGCAGTTACTCGCTAGGGCAGGGGGACTATGGCTACACCTTC.

This chain connects TRBV9 to TRBJ2-3, with TRBD1 matching 10 bases. The trim removed 4 bases at V and 5 bases at J, leaving 4 bases unmatched. The CDR3 is 14 residues long. From germline, CDR1 is SGDLS and CDR2 YYNGEE. The DNA for the CDR3 is TGTGCCAGCAGCCCGACAGGGGGCCGAGATACGCAGTATTTT. Residues: CASSPTGGRDTQYF.

This chain joins TRBV28 and TRBJ2-5; the D gene is possibly TRBD2 (5 bases). V was pared by 9 bases and J by 7 bases, with 24 bases between. Germline V lookup: CDR1 MDHEN, CDR2 SYDVKM. The CDR3 sequence is 15 residues long. The CDR3 loop is CASSGSRGPWGTQYF. In DNA form, the CDR3 reads TGTGCCAGTTCGGGGTCCCGAGGGCCGTGGGGGACCCAGTACTTC.

The rearrangement joins TRBV5-1 to TRBJ1-2, with D unresolved. Germline V gene sequence: CDR1 SGHRS, CDR2 YFSETQ. The CDR3 is 13 amino acids. V was shortened by 4 bases and J by 8 bases, with 15 bases between the two germline ends. The CDR3: CASSAFGERGYTF. For the CDR3, the DNA is TGCGCCAGCAGCGCTTTTGGAGAGAGAGGCTACACCTTC.